The clone carrying this TCR beta chain was counted a few times. Its target is unknown. Both 60 Vbeta primers and 13 Jbeta primers went into the PCR. Sequencing was performed with immunoSEQ multiplex PCR; in TCRdb, only in-frame clones are kept and a portion is missing. The table records 97,000 or so clones, more than 60% of them present only once. This sample is part of a study of cytomegalovirus exposure and HLA in healthy donors. Study-level background: In an earlier analysis, around 100 million unique TCR beta sequences were found from some 200 million T cells.

Study-level findings and limits: A later analysis by the authors found several of the most significant clusters apparently linked to common viral pathogens. Upon later analysis, HLA-associated TCR beta chains proved more clonally expanded than other, equally common chains. A later analysis linked a missense DCLRE1C variant to TCR beta V- and J-gene trimming.

V was clipped by 5 bases and J by 0 bases, with 14 bases between them. CDR1 MNHNY and CDR2 SVGAGI come from the germline V gene (reference sequence). This CDR3 contains 15 residues. J is TRBJ2-7 and V is TRBV6-6, with a weak D call TRBD2 (5 bases). Material for sequencing was PBMCs. The receptor's source is a man over 45 in good health and CMV-seronegative. The CDR3: CASSRPSTSSYEQYF. CDR3 nucleotide sequence: TGTGCCAGCAGTCGGCCCTCTACTAGCTCCTACGAGCAGTACTTC.